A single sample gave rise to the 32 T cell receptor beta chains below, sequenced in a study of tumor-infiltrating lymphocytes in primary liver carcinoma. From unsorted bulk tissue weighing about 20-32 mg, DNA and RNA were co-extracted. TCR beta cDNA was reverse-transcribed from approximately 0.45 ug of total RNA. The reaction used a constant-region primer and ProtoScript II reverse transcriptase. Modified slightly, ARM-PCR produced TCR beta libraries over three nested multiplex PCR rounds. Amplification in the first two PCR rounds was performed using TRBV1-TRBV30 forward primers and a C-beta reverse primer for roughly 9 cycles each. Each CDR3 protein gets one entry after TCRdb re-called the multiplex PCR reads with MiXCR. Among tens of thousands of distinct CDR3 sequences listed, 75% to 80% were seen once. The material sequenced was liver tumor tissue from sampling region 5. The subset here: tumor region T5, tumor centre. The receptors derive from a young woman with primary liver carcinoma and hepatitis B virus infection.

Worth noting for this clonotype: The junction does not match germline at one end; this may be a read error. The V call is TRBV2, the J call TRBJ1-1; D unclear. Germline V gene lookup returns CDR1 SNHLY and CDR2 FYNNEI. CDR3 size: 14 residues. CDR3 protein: CPSSERVKNTEAFF. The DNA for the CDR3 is TGTCCCAGCAGTGAGAGGGTGAAGAACACTGAAGCTTTCTTT. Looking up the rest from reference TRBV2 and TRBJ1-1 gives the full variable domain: EPEVTQTPSHQVTQMGQEVILRCVPISNHLYFYWYRQILGQKVEFLVSFYNNEISEKSEIFDDQFSVERPDGSNFTLKIRSTKLEDSAMYFCPSSERVKNTEAFFGQGTRLTVV.

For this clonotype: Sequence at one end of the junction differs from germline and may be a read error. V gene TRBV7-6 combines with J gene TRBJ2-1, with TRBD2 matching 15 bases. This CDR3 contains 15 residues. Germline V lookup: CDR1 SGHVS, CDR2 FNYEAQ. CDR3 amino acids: CPSNLDGTSGRWKFF. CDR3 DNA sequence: TGTCCCAGCAACTTAGATGGGACTAGCGGGAGGTGGAAGTTCTTC.

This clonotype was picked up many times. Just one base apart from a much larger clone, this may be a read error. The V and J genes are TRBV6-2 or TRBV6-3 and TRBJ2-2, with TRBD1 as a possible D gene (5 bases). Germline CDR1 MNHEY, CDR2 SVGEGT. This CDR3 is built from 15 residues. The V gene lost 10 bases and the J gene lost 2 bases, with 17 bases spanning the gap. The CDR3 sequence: CATSAAGKNTGELFF. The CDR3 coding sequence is TGTGCCACCTCGGCGGCAGGGAAAAACACCGGGGAGCTGTTTTTT.

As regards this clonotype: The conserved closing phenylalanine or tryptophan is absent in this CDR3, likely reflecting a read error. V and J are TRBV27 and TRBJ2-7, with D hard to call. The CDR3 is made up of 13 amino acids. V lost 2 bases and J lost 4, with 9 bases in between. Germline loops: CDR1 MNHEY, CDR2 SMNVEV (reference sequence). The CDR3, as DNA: TGTGCCAGCAGTTTACGACCCGCGTACGAGCAGTACCTC. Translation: CASSLRPAYEQYL.

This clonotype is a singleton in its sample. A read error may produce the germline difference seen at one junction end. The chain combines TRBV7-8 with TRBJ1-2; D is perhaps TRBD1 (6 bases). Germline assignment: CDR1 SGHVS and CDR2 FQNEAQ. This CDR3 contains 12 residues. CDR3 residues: CATPGHFNGNTF. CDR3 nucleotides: TGTGCCACCCCGGGACACTTCAATGGCAACACCTTC.

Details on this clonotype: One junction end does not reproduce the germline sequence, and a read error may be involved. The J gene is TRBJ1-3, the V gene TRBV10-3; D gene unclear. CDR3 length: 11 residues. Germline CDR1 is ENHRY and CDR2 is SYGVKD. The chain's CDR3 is CAIGPGDTIYF. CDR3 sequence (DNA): TGTGCCATCGGACCTGGAGACACCATATATTTT.

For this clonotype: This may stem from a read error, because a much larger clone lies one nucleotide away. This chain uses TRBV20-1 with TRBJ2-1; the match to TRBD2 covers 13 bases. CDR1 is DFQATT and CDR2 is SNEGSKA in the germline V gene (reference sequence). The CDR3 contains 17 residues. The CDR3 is CSTRDSRRTSGSYEQFF. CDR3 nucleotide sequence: TGCAGTACTAGAGACTCGCGGAGGACTAGCGGGAGCTATGAGCAGTTCTTC.

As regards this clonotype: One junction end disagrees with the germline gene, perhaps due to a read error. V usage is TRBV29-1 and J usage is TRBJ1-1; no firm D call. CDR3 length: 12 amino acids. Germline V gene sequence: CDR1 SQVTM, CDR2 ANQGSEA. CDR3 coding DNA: TGCAGCGTCGAAACAGCGAGCACTGAAGTTTTCTTT. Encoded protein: CSVETASTEVFF.

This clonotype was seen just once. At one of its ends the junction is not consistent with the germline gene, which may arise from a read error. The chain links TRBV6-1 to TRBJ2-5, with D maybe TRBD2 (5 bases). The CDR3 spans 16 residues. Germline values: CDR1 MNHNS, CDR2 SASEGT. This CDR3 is CVSSLYPPLGVETQYF. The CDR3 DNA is TGTGTCAGCAGTCTTTACCCCCCGCTGGGAGTAGAGACCCAGTACTTC.

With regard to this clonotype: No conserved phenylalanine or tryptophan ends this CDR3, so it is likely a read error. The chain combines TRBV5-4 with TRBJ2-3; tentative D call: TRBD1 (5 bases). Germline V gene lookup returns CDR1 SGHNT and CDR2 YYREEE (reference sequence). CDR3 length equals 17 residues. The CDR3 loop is CTSSVDRHPPPTDTQYL. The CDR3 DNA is TGTACCAGCAGCGTAGACAGACATCCTCCACCCACAGATACGCAGTATTTA.

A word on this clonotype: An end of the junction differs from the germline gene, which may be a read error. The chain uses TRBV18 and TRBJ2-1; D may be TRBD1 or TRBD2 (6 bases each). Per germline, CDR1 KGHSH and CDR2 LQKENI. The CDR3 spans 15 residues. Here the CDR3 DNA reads TGTGCCAGCTCACCGGCGGGACAAGACTACAGTGAGCAGTTCTTC. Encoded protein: CASSPAGQDYSEQFF.

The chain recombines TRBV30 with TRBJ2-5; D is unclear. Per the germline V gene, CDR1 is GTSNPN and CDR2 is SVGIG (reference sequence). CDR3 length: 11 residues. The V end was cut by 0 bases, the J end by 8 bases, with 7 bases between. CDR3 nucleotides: TGTGCCTGGAGTGTTGTGGATACCCAGTACTTC. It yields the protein CAWSVVDTQYF.

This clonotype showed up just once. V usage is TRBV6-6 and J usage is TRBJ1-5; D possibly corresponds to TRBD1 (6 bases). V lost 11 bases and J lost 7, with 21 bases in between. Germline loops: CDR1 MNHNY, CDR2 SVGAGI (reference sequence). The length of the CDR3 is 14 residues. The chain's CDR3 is CAGRTVVWEQPQHF. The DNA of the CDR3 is TGTGCCGGCCGGACAGTGGTATGGGAACAGCCCCAGCATTTT.

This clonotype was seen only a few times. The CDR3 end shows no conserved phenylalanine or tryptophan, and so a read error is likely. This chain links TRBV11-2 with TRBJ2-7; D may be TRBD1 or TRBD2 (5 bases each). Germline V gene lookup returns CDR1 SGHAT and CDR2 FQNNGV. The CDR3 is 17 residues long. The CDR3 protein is CASSSLLGTVNSCEQYL. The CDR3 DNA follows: TGTGCCAGCAGCTCCCTACTGGGGACGGTGAACTCCTGCGAGCAGTACCTA.

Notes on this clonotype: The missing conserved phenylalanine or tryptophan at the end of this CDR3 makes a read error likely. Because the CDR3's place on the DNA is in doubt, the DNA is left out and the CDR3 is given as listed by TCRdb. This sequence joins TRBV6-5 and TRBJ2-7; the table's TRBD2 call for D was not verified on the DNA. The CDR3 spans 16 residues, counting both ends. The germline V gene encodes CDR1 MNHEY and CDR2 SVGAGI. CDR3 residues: CASQDSGSSPSYELYC.

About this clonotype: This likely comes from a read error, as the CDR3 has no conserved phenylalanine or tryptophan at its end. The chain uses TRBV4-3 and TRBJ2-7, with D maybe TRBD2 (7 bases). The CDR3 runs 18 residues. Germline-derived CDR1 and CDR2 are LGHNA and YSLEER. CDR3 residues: CTSSQAVTGGHISYEQYL. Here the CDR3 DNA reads TGTACCAGCAGCCAAGCTGTGACGGGGGGCCACATTAGCTACGAGCAGTACCTC.

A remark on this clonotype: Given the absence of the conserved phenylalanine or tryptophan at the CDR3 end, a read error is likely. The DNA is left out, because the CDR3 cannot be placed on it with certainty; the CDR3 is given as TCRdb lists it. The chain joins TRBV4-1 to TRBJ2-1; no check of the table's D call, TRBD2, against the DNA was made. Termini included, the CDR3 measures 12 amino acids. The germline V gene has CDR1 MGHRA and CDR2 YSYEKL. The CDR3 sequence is CASSQAGGEQLL.

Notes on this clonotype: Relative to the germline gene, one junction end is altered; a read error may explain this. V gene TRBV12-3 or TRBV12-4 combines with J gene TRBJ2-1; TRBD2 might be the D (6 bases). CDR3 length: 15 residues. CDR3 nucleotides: TGTACCAGCAGCATGTCCGGGATTAGCGGACTTGAGCAGTTCTTC. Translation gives CTSSMSGISGLEQFF.

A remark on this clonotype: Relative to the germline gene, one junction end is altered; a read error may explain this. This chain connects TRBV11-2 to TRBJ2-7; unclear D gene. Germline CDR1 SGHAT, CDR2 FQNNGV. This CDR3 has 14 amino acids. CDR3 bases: TGTACCAGCAGCTTAGTAAGTGTGAGCTACGAGCAGTACTTC. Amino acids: CTSSLVSVSYEQYF.

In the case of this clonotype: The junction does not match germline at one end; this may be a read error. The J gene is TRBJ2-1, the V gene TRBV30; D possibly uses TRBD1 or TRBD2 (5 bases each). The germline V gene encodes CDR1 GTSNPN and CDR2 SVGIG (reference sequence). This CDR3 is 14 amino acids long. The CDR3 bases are TGCGCCAGGAGTGTGGGGAACGGGGCACCTGAGCAGTTCTTC. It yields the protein CARSVGNGAPEQFF.

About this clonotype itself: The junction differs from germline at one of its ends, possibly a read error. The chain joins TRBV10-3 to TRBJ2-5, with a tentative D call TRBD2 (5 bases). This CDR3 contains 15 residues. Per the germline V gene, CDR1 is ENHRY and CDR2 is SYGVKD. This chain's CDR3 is CAISESATRQEAQYF. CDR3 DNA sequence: TGTGCCATTAGTGAGTCGGCTACTAGACAAGAGGCCCAGTACTTC.

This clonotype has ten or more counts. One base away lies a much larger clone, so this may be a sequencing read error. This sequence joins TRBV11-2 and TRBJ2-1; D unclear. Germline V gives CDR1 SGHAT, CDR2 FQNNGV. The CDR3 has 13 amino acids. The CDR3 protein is CASTLNDAYEQFF. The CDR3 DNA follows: TGTGCCAGCACCTTAAATGATGCCTATGAGCAGTTCTTC.

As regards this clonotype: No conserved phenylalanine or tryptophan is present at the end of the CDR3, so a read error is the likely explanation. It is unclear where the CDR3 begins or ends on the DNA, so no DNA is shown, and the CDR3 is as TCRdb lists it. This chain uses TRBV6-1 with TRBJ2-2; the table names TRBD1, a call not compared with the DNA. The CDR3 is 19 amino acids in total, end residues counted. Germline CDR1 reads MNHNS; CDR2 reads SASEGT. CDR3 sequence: CASSETLPGGAANTVELLL.

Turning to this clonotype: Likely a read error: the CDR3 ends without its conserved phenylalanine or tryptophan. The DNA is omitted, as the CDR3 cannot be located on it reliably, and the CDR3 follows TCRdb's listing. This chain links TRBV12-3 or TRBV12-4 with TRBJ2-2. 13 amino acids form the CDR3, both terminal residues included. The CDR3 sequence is CASSLIGIGELFL.

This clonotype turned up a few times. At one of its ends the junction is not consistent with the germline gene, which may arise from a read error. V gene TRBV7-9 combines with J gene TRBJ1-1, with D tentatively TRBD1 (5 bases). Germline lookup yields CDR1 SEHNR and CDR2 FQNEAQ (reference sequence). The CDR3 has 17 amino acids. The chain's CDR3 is CASCLAGIALGVTEVFF. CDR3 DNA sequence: TGTGCCAGCTGCTTAGCGGGAATCGCATTGGGGGTCACTGAAGTTTTCTTT. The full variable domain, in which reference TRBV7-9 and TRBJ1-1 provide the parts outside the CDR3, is DTGVSQNPRHKITKRGQNVTFRCDPISEHNRLYWYRQTLGQGPEFLTYFQNEAQLEKSRLLSDRFSAERPKGSFSTLEIQRTEQGDSAMYLCASCLAGIALGVTEVFFGQGTRLTVV.

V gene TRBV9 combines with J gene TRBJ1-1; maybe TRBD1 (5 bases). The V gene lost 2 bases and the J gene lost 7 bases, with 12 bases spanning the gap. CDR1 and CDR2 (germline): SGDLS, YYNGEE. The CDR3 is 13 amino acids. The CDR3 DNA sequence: TGTGCCAGCAGCGTGGGGGTGGGCGTTGAAGCTTTCTTT. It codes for CASSVGVGVEAFF.

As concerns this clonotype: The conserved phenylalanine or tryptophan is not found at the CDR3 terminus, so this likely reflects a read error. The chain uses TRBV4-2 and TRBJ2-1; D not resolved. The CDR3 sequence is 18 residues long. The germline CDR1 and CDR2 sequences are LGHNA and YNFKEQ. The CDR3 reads CTSSQVVSVRSSYNEQFL. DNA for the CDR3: TGTACCAGCAGCCAAGTAGTGAGTGTCCGAAGCTCCTACAATGAGCAGTTCCTC.

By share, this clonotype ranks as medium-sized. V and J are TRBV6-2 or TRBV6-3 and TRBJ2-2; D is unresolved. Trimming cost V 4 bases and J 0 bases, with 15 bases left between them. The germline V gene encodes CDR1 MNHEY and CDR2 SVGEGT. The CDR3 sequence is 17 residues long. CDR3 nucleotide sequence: TGTGCCAGCAGTTTGTATAATCGGCGGCCGAACACCGGGGAGCTGTTTTTT. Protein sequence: CASSLYNRRPNTGELFF.

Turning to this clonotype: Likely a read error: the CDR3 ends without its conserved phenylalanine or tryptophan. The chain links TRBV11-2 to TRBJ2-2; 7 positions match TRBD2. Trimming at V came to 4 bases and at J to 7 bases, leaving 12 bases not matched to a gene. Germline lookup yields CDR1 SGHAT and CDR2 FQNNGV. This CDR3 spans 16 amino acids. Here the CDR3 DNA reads TGTGCCAGCAGCTCGACACGTATCGGGAGGTTCGGGGAGCTGTTTTAT. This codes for CASSSTRIGRFGELFY.

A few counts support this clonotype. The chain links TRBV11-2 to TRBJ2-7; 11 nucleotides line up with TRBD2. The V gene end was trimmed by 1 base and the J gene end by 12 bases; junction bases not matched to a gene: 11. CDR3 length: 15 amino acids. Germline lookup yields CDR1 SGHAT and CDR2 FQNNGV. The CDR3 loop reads CASSLAGTSGLLVYF. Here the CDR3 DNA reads TGTGCCAGCAGCTTAGCAGGGACTAGCGGCCTCTTGGTGTACTTC. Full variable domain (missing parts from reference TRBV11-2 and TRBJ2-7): EAGVAQSPRYKIIEKRQSVAFWCNPISGHATLYWYQQILGQGPKLLIQFQNNGVVDDSQLPKDRFSAERLKGVDSTLKIQPAKLEDSAVYLCASSLAGTSGLLVYFGPGTRLTVT.

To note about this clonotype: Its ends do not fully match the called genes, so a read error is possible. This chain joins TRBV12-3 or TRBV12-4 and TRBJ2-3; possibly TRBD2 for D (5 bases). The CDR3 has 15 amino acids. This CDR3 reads CASSFSPPSIDTQYF. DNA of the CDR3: TGCGCCAGCAGTTTTTCCCCTCCTAGCATAGATACGCAGTATTTT.

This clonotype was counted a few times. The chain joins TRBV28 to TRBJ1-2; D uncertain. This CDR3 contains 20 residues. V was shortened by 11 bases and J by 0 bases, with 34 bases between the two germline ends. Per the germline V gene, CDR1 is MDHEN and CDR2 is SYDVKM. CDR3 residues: CAGSAGRLVPRQHTNYGYTF. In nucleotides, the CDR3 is TGTGCCGGCTCCGCGGGCAGACTAGTTCCCCGTCAGCACACTAACTATGGCTACACCTTC.